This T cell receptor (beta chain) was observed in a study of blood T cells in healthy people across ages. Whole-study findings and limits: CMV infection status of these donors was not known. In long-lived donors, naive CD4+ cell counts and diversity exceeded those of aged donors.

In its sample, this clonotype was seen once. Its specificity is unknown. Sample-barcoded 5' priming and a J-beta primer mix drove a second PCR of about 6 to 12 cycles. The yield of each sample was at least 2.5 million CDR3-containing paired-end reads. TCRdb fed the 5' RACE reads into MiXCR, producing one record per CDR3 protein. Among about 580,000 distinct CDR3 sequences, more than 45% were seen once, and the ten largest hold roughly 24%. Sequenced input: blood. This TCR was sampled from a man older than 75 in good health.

The CDR3 DNA reads as TGTGCCTGGACAGGCGCCTACGAGCAGTACTTC. This codes for CAWTGAYEQYF. The rearrangement uses TRBV30 and TRBJ2-7; D ambiguous. CDR1 and CDR2 from the germline V gene are GTSNPN and SVGIG (reference sequence). The CDR3 consists of 11 residues. The V and J ends lost 4 bases and 2 bases respectively, with 6 bases between them.